The 28 T cell receptor beta chains presented below share a single source sample, sequenced in a study of blood T cell repertoires in COVID-19. The table came from immunoSEQ multiplex PCR; TCRdb's copy has only in-frame clones and leaves some out. The data contain 150,000 to 200,000 clones, 93% of them singletons. Material for sequencing was peripheral blood. The receptors come from a woman in her fifties or sixties with COVID-19, enrolled during active disease.

The chain recombines TRBV5-4 with TRBJ1-6; tentatively, D is TRBD1 (6 bases). Germline CDR1 SGHNT, CDR2 YYREEE (reference sequence). Trimming left V 7 bases short and J 6 bases short, with 8 bases between. The CDR3 runs 12 residues. CDR3 DNA: TGTGCCAGCGGGACATTTAATTCACCCCTCCACTTT. Protein sequence: CASGTFNSPLHF.

This chain connects TRBV7-2 to TRBJ1-6, with 8 bases identical to TRBD1. The CDR3 loop spans 16 amino acids. Per germline, CDR1 SGHTA and CDR2 FQGNSA. J lost 13 bases, V lost 1 base, and 12 bases had no gene match. The CDR3 bases are TGTGCCAGCAGCTTAGACGGGACAGGAGACCTTTCTCCCCTCCACTTT. The encoded protein is CASSLDGTGDLSPLHF.

The genes are TRBV9 and TRBJ1-5; possibly TRBD1 for D (6 bases). CDR1 and CDR2 from the germline V gene are SGDLS and YYNGEE. The CDR3 runs 14 residues. Trimming cost V 7 bases and J 1 base, with 12 bases left between them. CDR3 DNA sequence: TGTGCCAGCGGGGGGGGCGTGAGCAATCAGCCCCAGCATTTT. Translation gives CASGGGVSNQPQHF.

The J gene is TRBJ1-4, the V gene TRBV7-7, with a weak D call TRBD1 (5 bases). The CDR3 is 15 residues long. Trimming took off 2 bases at V and 6 bases at J, with 13 bases between the two ends. CDR1 and CDR2 (germline): SSHAT, FNYEAQ (reference sequence). CDR3 nucleotides: TGTGCCAGCAGCTTATTGGGAGGGGCTCATGAAAAACTGTTTTTT. Amino acids: CASSLLGGAHEKLFF.

The rearrangement links TRBV20-1 to TRBJ1-4, with TRBD1 matching 9 bases. The CDR3 totals 14 residues. With 3 bases clipped from V and 5 bases from J, the junction kept 4 bases outside the gene matches. Per germline, CDR1 DFQATT and CDR2 SNEGSKA (reference sequence). CDR3 loop: CSASSGTGNEKLFF. CDR3 nucleotide sequence: TGCAGTGCTAGTTCCGGGACAGGGAATGAAAAACTGTTTTTT.

This sequence joins TRBV28 and TRBJ1-2; the D is unclear. CDR3 length: 11 residues. Per germline, CDR1 MDHEN and CDR2 SYDVKM. V was pared by 4 bases and J by 4 bases, with 4 bases between. CDR3 bases: TGTGCCAGCAGTTCCGGCTATGGCTACACCTTC. Translated: CASSSGYGYTF.

The chain carries TRBV19 and TRBJ1-6, with TRBD1 as a possible D gene (5 bases). Germline V lookup: CDR1 LNHDA, CDR2 SQIVND (reference sequence). The CDR3 contains 13 residues. Trimming removed 7 bases at V and 6 bases at J, with 10 bases between. In DNA form, the CDR3 reads TGTGCCAGTATGGGGGGGTCTAATTCACCCCTCCACTTT. The encoded protein is CASMGGSNSPLHF.

V and J are TRBV4-2 and TRBJ2-1, with a possible D match to TRBD2 (6 bases). Germline CDR1 LGHNA, CDR2 YNFKEQ. The CDR3 runs 18 residues. V was clipped by 1 base and J by 4 bases, with 20 bases between them. The DNA of the CDR3 is TGTGCCAGCAGCCAAGCCGGGTGGGGGAGCGGGCCATACAATGAGCAGTTCTTC. It specifies CASSQAGWGSGPYNEQFF.

This clone occurred once. V is TRBV27 and J is TRBJ2-7; D possibly corresponds to TRBD1 (6 bases). The CDR3 loop spans 15 amino acids. CDR1 and CDR2 from the germline V gene are MNHEY and SMNVEV (reference sequence). The V gene lost 6 bases and the J gene lost 0 bases, with 15 bases spanning the gap. CDR3: CASSRRGEGSYEQYF. DNA of the CDR3: TGTGCCAGCAGCCGCAGGGGTGAAGGCTCCTACGAGCAGTACTTC.

The V call is TRBV6-5, the J call TRBJ1-2; D not certain. CDR3 size: 14 residues. The germline V gene has CDR1 MNHEY and CDR2 SVGAGI. V was pared by 2 bases and J by 6 bases, with 13 bases between. CDR3 residues: CASSYDGREDGYTF. In DNA, the CDR3 is TGTGCCAGCAGTTACGATGGGCGGGAAGATGGCTACACCTTC.

The chain uses TRBV29-1 and TRBJ2-1; 8 bases are shared with TRBD1. J gave up 2 bases and V 5 bases, and 2 bases lay outside the gene matches. The CDR3 covers 13 residues. Germline CDR1 SQVTM, CDR2 ANQGSEA. CDR3 coding DNA: TGCAGCGTTCAGGGACAGGCCTACAATGAGCAGTTCTTC. It codes for CSVQGQAYNEQFF.

This chain's CDR3 is CASSDEAGMGGYTF. The CDR3 DNA reads as TGTGCCAGCAGTGACGAGGCAGGGATGGGTGGCTACACCTTC. The genes are TRBV6-4 and TRBJ1-2; D perhaps matches TRBD1 (5 bases). Trimming cost V 2 bases and J 7 bases, with 14 bases left between them. CDR3 length: 14 residues. Germline V gene lookup returns CDR1 MRHNA and CDR2 SNTAGT.

The CDR3 DNA sequence: TGTGCCAGCAGCGTAGCTCTGGGGGGAGACTATGGCTACACCTTC. Amino acids: CASSVALGGDYGYTF. The rearrangement links TRBV9 to TRBJ1-2, with D tentatively TRBD1 (5 bases). The CDR3 consists of 15 residues. The V gene lost 0 bases and the J gene lost 3 bases, with 12 bases spanning the gap. Germline V gene lookup returns CDR1 SGDLS and CDR2 YYNGEE.

V usage is TRBV5-1 and J usage is TRBJ1-1; TRBD1 aligns across 7 bases. The CDR3 totals 13 residues. V lost 1 base and J lost 5; bases outside the gene matches: 2. CDR1 and CDR2 from the germline V gene are SGHRS and YFSETQ. This chain's CDR3 is CASSLTGETEAFF. The CDR3 DNA reads TGCGCCAGCAGCTTGACAGGGGAAACTGAAGCTTTCTTT.

V is TRBV12-3 or TRBV12-4 and J is TRBJ2-7; TRBD1 might be the D (6 bases). CDR3 size: 12 residues. Trimming pared 2 bases from V and 10 bases from J, leaving 12 bases between. The CDR3 spells CASSLWGHFQYF. The CDR3 DNA is TGTGCCAGCAGTTTATGGGGACATTTTCAGTACTTC.

For this clone: The sample has other DNA sequences that encode this CDR3 too. The rearrangement uses TRBV30 and TRBJ2-5, with D possibly matching TRBD2 (6 bases). Germline-derived CDR1 and CDR2 are GTSNPN and SVGIG (reference sequence). V dropped 2 bases and J dropped 5 bases, with 12 bases sitting between them. The CDR3 runs to 13 residues. The CDR3 DNA sequence: TGTGCCTGGAGTCTGGGGGGAAGGGAGACCCAGTACTTC. Amino acid sequence: CAWSLGGRETQYF.

The rearrangement joins TRBV4-1 to TRBJ1-2; 9 positions match TRBD1. Germline CDR1 and CDR2: MGHRA and YSYEKL. J lost 5 bases, V lost 0 bases, and 7 bases had no gene match. The CDR3 totals 16 residues. The CDR3 bases are TGCGCCAGCAGCCAAGATTTAATGACAGGGGGGTATGGCTACACCTTC. Its protein product is CASSQDLMTGGYGYTF.

This clone was counted a single time. The rearrangement joins TRBV7-9 to TRBJ1-1; no firm D call. Trimming stripped 4 bases from V and 1 base from J, with 10 bases between. Germline loops: CDR1 SEHNR, CDR2 FQNEAQ (reference sequence). The CDR3 spans 14 residues. The CDR3 sequence: CASSWSTANTEAFF. The CDR3 bases are TGTGCCAGCAGCTGGTCTACAGCGAACACTGAAGCTTTCTTT.

V usage is TRBV5-5 and J usage is TRBJ1-1; no clear D. The germline CDR1 and CDR2 sequences are SGHKS and YYEKEE (reference sequence). The CDR3 is made up of 13 amino acids. V lost 2 bases and J 4 bases, leaving 9 bases between the germline ends. The CDR3 DNA reads TGTGCCAGCAGCTTCTTTTCCGGCACTGAAGCTTTCTTT. Translating it yields CASSFFSGTEAFF.

The chain joins TRBV19 to TRBJ2-1; no firm D call. Trimming took 2 bases from V and 4 from J, leaving 9 bases between them. The CDR3 sequence is 14 residues long. Germline V CDR1 and CDR2: LNHDA, SQIVND (reference sequence). CDR3 residues: CASSIFLGYNEQFF. The DNA of the CDR3 is TGTGCCAGTAGTATATTCCTCGGGTACAATGAGCAGTTCTTC.

This clone has only one observation. The chain carries TRBV4-3 and TRBJ1-6; 9 bases align to TRBD1. Germline values: CDR1 LGHNA, CDR2 YSLEER. V trimming: 5 bases; J trimming: 8 bases; junction bases outside the gene matches: 22. The CDR3 is made up of 20 amino acids. The CDR3 loop is CASSAQPSGQGASGHSPLHF. CDR3 DNA: TGCGCCAGCAGCGCACAACCCTCGGGACAGGGCGCATCGGGGCATTCACCCCTCCACTTT.

The rearrangement uses TRBV27 and TRBJ2-1, with 7 bases identical to TRBD1. Germline CDR1 and CDR2: MNHEY and SMNVEV (reference sequence). CDR3 length: 14 amino acids. The trim removed 2 bases at V and 6 bases at J, leaving 4 bases unmatched. CDR3 protein: CASSLATGVNEQFF. The DNA for the CDR3 is TGTGCCAGCAGTTTAGCCACAGGGGTCAATGAGCAGTTCTTC.

The gene calls are TRBV3-1 (or the pseudogene TRBV3-2) and TRBJ2-5; D ambiguous. CDR1 LGHDT and CDR2 YNNKEL come from the germline V gene (reference sequence). The CDR3 totals 14 residues. Trimming cost V 1 base and J 7 bases, with 13 bases left between them. The CDR3 sequence is CASSQGLLTRTQYF. The CDR3 DNA follows: TGTGCCAGCAGCCAAGGGCTCCTGACTCGGACCCAGTACTTC.

The J gene is TRBJ1-2, the V gene TRBV9; D might be TRBD1 (5 bases). Trimming shortened V by 0 bases and J by 7 bases, and 19 bases separated the two germline ends. The CDR3 is made up of 16 amino acids. CDR1 SGDLS and CDR2 YYNGEE come from the germline V gene. Here the CDR3 reads CASSVGGGIGEGGYTF. CDR3 nucleotides: TGTGCCAGCAGCGTAGGTGGAGGCATAGGGGAGGGTGGCTACACCTTC.

The chain is built from TRBV19 and TRBJ1-6; possible D gene TRBD1, 5 bases. This CDR3 is 14 amino acids long. Germline V lookup: CDR1 LNHDA, CDR2 SQIVND (reference sequence). The ends were cut back, 2 bases at V and 6 bases at J, with 8 bases in the middle. CDR3 region: CASSILTVNSPLHF. CDR3 in DNA: TGTGCCAGTAGTATATTGACAGTTAATTCACCCCTCCACTTT.

The rearrangement uses TRBV2 and TRBJ1-2; D is perhaps TRBD1 (5 bases). The CDR3 consists of 13 residues. Between the trimmed V and J ends, which lost 8 bases and 5 bases, there was a span of 15 bases. CDR1 and CDR2 from the germline V gene are SNHLY and FYNNEI. CDR3 DNA sequence: TGTGCCAGCGCCCTCCGGGGGGTATATGGCTACACCTTC. Its translation is CASALRGVYGYTF.

J is TRBJ1-2 and V is TRBV20-1; a weak D match, TRBD1 (5 bases). The CDR3 consists of 11 residues. Deletions cut 7 bases from V and 6 bases from J, with 12 bases between. The germline gives CDR1 DFQATT, CDR2 SNEGSKA (reference sequence). CDR3 in DNA: TGCAGTGTCTTCCCGGGGGATGGCTACACCTTC. It specifies CSVFPGDGYTF.

This sequence joins TRBV6-5 and TRBJ2-1, with 7 nucleotides matching TRBD1. The CDR3 has 16 residues. The V gene's germline CDR1 is MNHEY and CDR2 SVGAGI. The ends lost 0 bases at V and 7 bases at J; junction bases unmatched: 9. CDR3 DNA sequence: TGTGCCAGCAGTTACTCGAATAGGGGGCGCGGAAATGAGCAGTTCTTC. This translates into CASSYSNRGRGNEQFF.